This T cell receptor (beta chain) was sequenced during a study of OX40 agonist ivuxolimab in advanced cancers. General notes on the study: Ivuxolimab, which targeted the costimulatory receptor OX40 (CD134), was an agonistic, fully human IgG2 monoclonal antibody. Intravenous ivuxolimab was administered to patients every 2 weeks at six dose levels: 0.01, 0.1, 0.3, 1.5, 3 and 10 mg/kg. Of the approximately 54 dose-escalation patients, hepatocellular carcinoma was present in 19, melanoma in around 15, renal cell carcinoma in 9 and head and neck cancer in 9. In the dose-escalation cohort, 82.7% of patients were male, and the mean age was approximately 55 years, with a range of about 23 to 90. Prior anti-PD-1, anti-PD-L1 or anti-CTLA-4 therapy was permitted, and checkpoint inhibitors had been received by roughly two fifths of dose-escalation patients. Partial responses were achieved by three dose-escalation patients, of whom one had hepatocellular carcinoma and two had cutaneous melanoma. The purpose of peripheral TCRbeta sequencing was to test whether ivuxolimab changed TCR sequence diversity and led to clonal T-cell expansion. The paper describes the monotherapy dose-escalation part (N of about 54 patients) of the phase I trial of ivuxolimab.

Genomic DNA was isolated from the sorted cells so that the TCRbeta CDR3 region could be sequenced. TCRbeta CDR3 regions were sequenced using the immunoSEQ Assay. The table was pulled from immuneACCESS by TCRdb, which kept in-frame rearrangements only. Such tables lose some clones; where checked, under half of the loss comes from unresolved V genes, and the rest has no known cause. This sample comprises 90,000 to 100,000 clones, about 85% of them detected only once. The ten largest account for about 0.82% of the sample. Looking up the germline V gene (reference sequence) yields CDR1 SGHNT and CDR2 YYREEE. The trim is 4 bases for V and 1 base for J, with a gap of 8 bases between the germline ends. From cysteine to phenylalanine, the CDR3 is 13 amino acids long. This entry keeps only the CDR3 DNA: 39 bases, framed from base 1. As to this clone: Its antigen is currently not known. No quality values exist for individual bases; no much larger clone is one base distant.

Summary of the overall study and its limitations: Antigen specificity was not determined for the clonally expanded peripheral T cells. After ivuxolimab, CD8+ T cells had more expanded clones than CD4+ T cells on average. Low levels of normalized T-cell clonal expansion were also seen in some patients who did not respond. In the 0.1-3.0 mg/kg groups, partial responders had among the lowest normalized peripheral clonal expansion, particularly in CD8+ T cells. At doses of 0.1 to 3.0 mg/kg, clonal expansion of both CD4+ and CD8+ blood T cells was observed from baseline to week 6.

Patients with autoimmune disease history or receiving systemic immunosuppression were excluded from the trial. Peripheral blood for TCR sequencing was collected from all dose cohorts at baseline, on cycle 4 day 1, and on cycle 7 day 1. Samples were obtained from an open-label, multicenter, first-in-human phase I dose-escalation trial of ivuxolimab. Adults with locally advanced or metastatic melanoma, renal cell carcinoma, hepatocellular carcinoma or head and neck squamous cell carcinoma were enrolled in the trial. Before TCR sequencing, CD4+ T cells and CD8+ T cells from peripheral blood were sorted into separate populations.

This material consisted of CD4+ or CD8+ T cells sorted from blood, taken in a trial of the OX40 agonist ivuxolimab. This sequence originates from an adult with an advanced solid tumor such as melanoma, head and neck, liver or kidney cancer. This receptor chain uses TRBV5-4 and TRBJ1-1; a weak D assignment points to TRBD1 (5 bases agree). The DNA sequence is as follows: TGTGCCAGCAGCCCGCAGGGGAACACTGAAGCTTTCTTT. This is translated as CASSPQGNTEAFF.